This record covers a single T cell receptor (beta chain). This sample was taken from a study of technical replicates of blood from a few donors. Assay used: immunoSEQ multiplex PCR; TCRdb lists only in-frame clones, some missing. This sample has tens of thousands of clones, with roughly 94% found just once. The receptor comes from a human donor in good health. The source material was T cells isolated from PBMCs.

The CDR3: CASSLVPTSNSYNEQFF. CDR3 bases: TGCGCCAGCAGCTTGGTCCCGACTAGCAATTCCTACAATGAGCAGTTCTTC. The rearrangement joins TRBV5-1 to TRBJ2-1; the match to TRBD2 covers 7 bases. This CDR3 has 17 residues. The trim removed 0 bases at V and 1 base at J, leaving 7 bases unmatched. Germline assignment: CDR1 SGHRS and CDR2 YFSETQ.